This entry is about one TCR beta chain. TCRdb's copy holds only in-frame clones and misses some; the assay was immunoSEQ multiplex PCR. This table has 700,000 or so clones, 80% to 90% appearing once. Germline CDR1 and CDR2: MNHEY and SVGAGI. The CDR3 length is 15 residues. The trim removed 6 bases at V and 0 bases at J, leaving 4 bases unmatched. The data were taken from a study of shared T cell receptors in the human thymus. These sequences were also reported in another study, on human thymus T cells. That source adds: Those donating were healthy Finnish infants in corrective surgery for congenital heart defects. Thymic material originated from resections removed in the course of corrective heart surgery. Biased V and J segment usage appeared in thymus and peripheral blood. Among unrelated individuals, related research reported thymic repertoires that overlapped highly.

Sequenced material: thymocytes. This clonotype was sampled from a girl under two years old with a congenital heart defect. The J gene is TRBJ2-3, the V gene TRBV6-5; 9 positions agree with TRBD2. The CDR3 here is CASSRGGGSTDTQYF. The CDR3 DNA reads as TGTGCCAGCAGCCGCGGGGGGGGTAGCACAGATACGCAGTATTTT.